Following are 18 T cell receptor beta chains from one sample sequenced in a study of shared T cell receptors in the human thymus. Clones were read by immunoSEQ multiplex PCR, and TCRdb kept only the in-frame ones, dropping some. The table shows under 850,000 clones, with approximately 87% occurring only once. The sample also formed part of further work on human thymus T cells.

Specimen: thymocytes. The receptor source for this set is a boy under two years old with a congenital heart defect.

The rearrangement joins TRBV5-1 to TRBJ2-2; D call uncertain. The CDR3 sequence is 15 residues long. Trimming pared 6 bases from V and 6 bases from J, leaving 18 bases between. Germline assignment: CDR1 SGHRS and CDR2 YFSETQ. The CDR3 sequence is CASMVTSTLSGELFF. DNA for the CDR3: TGCGCCAGCATGGTCACGAGTACCCTTTCCGGGGAGCTGTTTTTT.

The CDR3 is CASSVVSNTGELFF. As DNA, the CDR3 is TGCGCCAGCTCGGTGGTATCGAACACCGGGGAGCTGTTTTTT. The chain couples TRBV5-1 to TRBJ2-2; D not resolved. The V end was cut by 7 bases, the J end by 0 bases, with 10 bases between. CDR3 length equals 14 residues. Germline CDR1 reads SGHRS; CDR2 reads YFSETQ.

V is TRBV10-3 and J is TRBJ1-1, with unresolved D. In germline, CDR1 is ENHRY, CDR2 SYGVKD. The CDR3 covers 14 residues. V gave up 6 bases and J gave up 0 bases, with 11 bases separating them. The CDR3 loop is CAISLQNLNTEAFF. The CDR3 nucleotides read TGTGCCATCAGCTTACAGAATCTGAACACTGAAGCTTTCTTT.

This chain uses TRBV7-6 with TRBJ1-5; 7 nucleotides align to TRBD1. CDR1 and CDR2 from the germline V gene are SGHVS and FNYEAQ. V gave up 5 bases and J gave up 0 bases; unmatched junction bases: 10. CDR3 length equals 17 residues. The CDR3 is CASSRFDQGVSNQPQHF. In nucleotides, the CDR3 is TGTGCCAGCAGCAGATTCGACCAGGGGGTTAGCAATCAGCCCCAGCATTTT.

The chain links TRBV5-4 to TRBJ1-5; tentatively, D is TRBD1 (6 bases). The V gene lost 3 bases and the J gene lost 4 bases, with 14 bases spanning the gap. Germline-derived CDR1 and CDR2 are SGHNT and YYREEE (reference sequence). The CDR3 length is 15 residues. The CDR3 protein is CASSYRGQRNQPQHF. The CDR3 DNA sequence: TGTGCCAGCAGCTATCGAGGACAGCGGAATCAGCCCCAGCATTTT.

The rearrangement joins TRBV30 to TRBJ1-1; D possibly corresponds to TRBD1 (6 bases). The CDR3 consists of 13 residues. Germline V gives CDR1 GTSNPN, CDR2 SVGIG (reference sequence). The V end was cut by 8 bases, the J end by 4 bases, with 17 bases between. Written as DNA, the CDR3 is TGTGCCCCCGCGAGGGGGGGAGCCACTGAAGCTTTCTTT. This gives the protein CAPARGGATEAFF.

The chain uses TRBV29-1 and TRBJ1-4; D is unresolved. The germline V gene has CDR1 SQVTM and CDR2 ANQGSEA. The V end lost 7 bases, the J end lost 0 bases, and 15 bases lay between the germline ends. The CDR3 is 15 residues long. CDR3 sequence reads: CSALSGGSTNEKLFF. In nucleotides, the CDR3 is TGCAGCGCCCTAAGCGGCGGATCAACTAATGAAAAACTGTTTTTT. The entire variable domain, with the rest obtained from reference TRBV29-1 and TRBJ1-4, is as follows: SAVISQKPSRDICQRGTSLTIQCQVDSQVTMMFWYRQQPGQSLTLIATANQGSEATYESGFVIDKFPISRPNLTFSTLTVSNMSPEDSSIYLCSALSGGSTNEKLFFGSGTQLSVL.

This chain uses TRBV30 with TRBJ1-2; 9 positions match TRBD1. From germline, CDR1 is GTSNPN and CDR2 SVGIG (reference sequence). Trimming took 5 bases from V and 8 from J; bases not matched to a gene: 6. This CDR3 has 12 amino acids. The CDR3 spells CAWSGTGPGYTF. CDR3 nucleotides: TGTGCCTGGTCCGGGACAGGGCCCGGCTACACCTTC.

The chain joins TRBV11-2 to TRBJ2-7; TRBD2 matches at 9 bases. Germline CDR1 SGHAT, CDR2 FQNNGV. Unmatched junction bases numbered 6, after V lost 1 base and J lost 5 bases. The CDR3 has 15 amino acids. The CDR3: CASSLGLAGKHEQYF. CDR3 bases: TGTGCCAGCAGCTTAGGCCTAGCGGGGAAACACGAGCAGTACTTC.

This clone was recorded a few times. The chain is built from TRBV19 and TRBJ1-4; 7 nucleotides agree with TRBD1. This CDR3 comprises 14 residues. Per germline, CDR1 LNHDA and CDR2 SQIVND (reference sequence). The V and J ends lost 5 bases and 4 bases, in that order; junction bases with no gene match: 4. The CDR3 DNA follows: TGTGCCAGTAGTGATCAGGGGGATAATGAAAAACTGTTTTTT. Residues: CASSDQGDNEKLFF.

This chain uses TRBV14 with TRBJ2-2; 8 nucleotides match TRBD2. Trimming took 1 base from V and 4 from J; bases not matched to a gene: 5. Germline V gene sequence: CDR1 SGHDN, CDR2 FVKESK. The CDR3 is 16 residues long. In DNA, the CDR3 is TGTGCCAGCAGCCAAGTCGGGAGGGGTAGCACCGGGGAGCTGTTTTTT. Translation: CASSQVGRGSTGELFF.

The CDR3 sequence: CASTQGGSGNEQFF. The DNA for the CDR3 is TGTGCCAGCACCCAGGGCGGGAGTGGGAATGAGCAGTTCTTC. V gene TRBV6-6 combines with J gene TRBJ2-1; 7 bases map to TRBD2. V trimming: 7 bases; J trimming: 7 bases; junction bases outside the gene matches: 10. From germline, CDR1 is MNHNY and CDR2 SVGAGI (reference sequence). CDR3 size: 14 residues.

The chain combines TRBV2 with TRBJ1-5; 9 bases agree with TRBD1. V gave up 2 bases and J gave up 6 bases; unmatched junction bases: 8. CDR3 length: 16 amino acids. CDR1 is SNHLY and CDR2 is FYNNEI in the germline V gene. The CDR3, as DNA: TGTGCCAGCAGTGAACCGTGGACAGGGGACAGTCAGCCCCAGCATTTT. It specifies CASSEPWTGDSQPQHF.

This chain joins TRBV4-3 and TRBJ1-1, with 10 bases fitting TRBD1. The germline gives CDR1 LGHNA, CDR2 YSLEER. J was trimmed by 7 bases and V by 5 bases; bases with no gene match: 10. The CDR3 has 15 residues. The chain's CDR3 is CASSTPGQGHGEAFF. The CDR3 DNA is TGCGCCAGCAGCACACCGGGACAGGGGCATGGTGAAGCTTTCTTT.

J is TRBJ2-3 and V is TRBV9; 11 nucleotides line up with TRBD2. The length of the CDR3 is 18 residues. From germline, CDR1 is SGDLS and CDR2 YYNGEE. Unmatched junction bases numbered 8, after V lost 2 bases and J lost 0 bases. The CDR3 DNA reads as TGTGCCAGCAGCGTCCGGGATAGCGGGAGGGGTAGCACAGATACGCAGTATTTT. Its protein product is CASSVRDSGRGSTDTQYF.

The chain combines TRBV6-1 with TRBJ1-2; the D gene is possibly TRBD1 (6 bases). CDR1 and CDR2 from the germline V gene are MNHNS and SASEGT. The CDR3 is 13 amino acids. Trimming shortened V by 9 bases and J by 7 bases, and 18 bases separated the two germline ends. CDR3 residues: CASPTGMPGGYTF. The CDR3, as DNA: TGTGCCAGTCCCACAGGGATGCCTGGTGGCTACACCTTC.

This chain links TRBV5-1 with TRBJ2-7; possibly TRBD2 for D (7 bases). Per germline, CDR1 SGHRS and CDR2 YFSETQ. V lost 4 bases to trimming and J lost 0 bases, with 20 bases between them. The CDR3 has 17 amino acids. The CDR3 here is CASSPDQRGGVSYEQYF. DNA for the CDR3: TGCGCCAGCAGCCCCGACCAGAGGGGGGGGGTCTCCTACGAGCAGTACTTC.

V usage is TRBV11-3 and J usage is TRBJ1-1; 11 nucleotides agree with TRBD1. The CDR3 loop spans 12 amino acids. The trim removed 6 bases at V and 10 bases at J, leaving 4 bases unmatched. Looked up from germline, CDR1 is SGHNT and CDR2 is YENEEA. CDR3 coding DNA: TGTGCCAGCAGGAGCGGGACAGGGGGAGCTTTCTTT. Encoded protein: CASRSGTGGAFF.